The next 10 T cell receptor beta chains were all read from a single sample in a study of PD-L1 blockade in urothelial cancer (dated 2017 in TCRdb). The time point label for this specimen denotes: peripheral blood 6 weeks after treatment start. Library preparation was by the immunoSEQ multiplex PCR assay. TCRdb re-hosts the immuneACCESS table, in-frame sequences only. Its copies lack some clones; in the studies checked, an unresolved V gene accounts for under half of them, and the cause for the rest is not known. The table for this sample lists 35,000 to 50,000 clones; 83% of them were counted only once. The ten largest account for about 16% of the sample. Sequencing used PBMCs, obtained around atezolizumab (anti-PD-L1) treatment. The receptors were gathered from a man in his sixties with urothelial cancer.

The chain combines TRBV28 with TRBJ1-5; 8 bases align to TRBD1. This CDR3 region has 16 residues. Germline V gives CDR1 MDHEN, CDR2 SYDVKM. V was pared by 4 bases and J by 0 bases, with 5 bases of the junction left unmatched. This CDR3 is CASSSSTGDSNQPQHF. CDR3 nucleotides: TGTGCCAGCAGTTCCTCGACAGGGGATAGCAATCAGCCCCAGCATTTT.

The chain couples TRBV7-2 to TRBJ2-1; the D gene is possibly TRBD1 (6 bases). Per the germline V gene, CDR1 is SGHTA and CDR2 is FQGNSA. The V and J ends lost 5 bases and 2 bases respectively, with 10 bases between them. The CDR3 has 14 amino acids. The CDR3 DNA is TGTGCCAGCAGCGTCGGGACAACCTACAATGAGCAGTTCTTC. Translating it yields CASSVGTTYNEQFF.

V usage is TRBV30 and J usage is TRBJ1-1; D might be TRBD1 (6 bases). The CDR3 loop spans 14 amino acids. Germline V gene sequence: CDR1 GTSNPN, CDR2 SVGIG (reference sequence). V lost 4 bases and J lost 5, with 17 bases in between. CDR3 sequence: CAWTGIGGGTEAFF. The DNA for the CDR3 is TGTGCCTGGACCGGGATAGGGGGGGGAACTGAAGCTTTCTTT.

This chain joins TRBV2 and TRBJ1-1; D ambiguous. Trimming cost V 8 bases and J 0 bases, with 10 bases left between them. CDR3 length: 13 amino acids. The germline gives CDR1 SNHLY, CDR2 FYNNEI. This CDR3 reads CASGTAVNTEAFF. As DNA, the CDR3 is TGTGCCAGCGGAACGGCGGTGAACACTGAAGCTTTCTTT.

The chain joins TRBV6-5 to TRBJ2-1, with 7 bases lining up with TRBD1. The J segment lost 5 bases and the V segment lost 6 bases, leaving 4 bases of the junction unmatched. Germline CDR1 is MNHEY and CDR2 is SVGAGI. The CDR3 totals 13 residues. The DNA for the CDR3 is TGTGCCAGCAGCGCTGACAGGGACAATGAGCAGTTCTTC. Protein: CASSADRDNEQFF.

V usage is TRBV20-1 and J usage is TRBJ1-2; D call uncertain. There are 11 residues in the CDR3. CDR1 is DFQATT and CDR2 is SNEGSKA in the germline V gene (reference sequence). Trimming stripped 7 bases from V and 8 bases from J, with 14 bases between. The CDR3 here is CSVGGLEGYTF. CDR3 coding DNA: TGCAGTGTGGGAGGATTAGAAGGCTACACCTTC.

The chain employs TRBV29-1 and TRBJ1-2; 11 bases are a match to TRBD1. CDR1 is SQVTM and CDR2 is ANQGSEA in the germline V gene. This CDR3 region has 14 residues. V lost 5 bases, J lost 8 bases, and 10 bases stayed unmatched. CDR3 in amino acids: CSVFGGQGARGYTF. DNA of the CDR3: TGCAGCGTTTTTGGCGGACAGGGGGCGAGGGGCTACACCTTC.

The chain links TRBV7-2 to TRBJ2-1; 10 nucleotides agree with TRBD1. J lost 1 base, V lost 2 bases, and 2 bases had no gene match. This CDR3 is 16 amino acids long. In germline, CDR1 is SGHTA, CDR2 FQGNSA. DNA of the CDR3: TGTGCCAGCAGCTTACGGGGACAGGGGTCCTACAATGAGCAGTTCTTC. This gives the protein CASSLRGQGSYNEQFF.

V usage is TRBV7-9 and J usage is TRBJ2-1; 14 bases are shared with TRBD2. The germline CDR1 and CDR2 sequences are SEHNR and FQNEAQ (reference sequence). The CDR3 is 17 residues long. V was pared by 4 bases and J by 4 bases, with 6 bases of the junction left unmatched. The CDR3: CASSYGLAGGAYNEQFF. Written as DNA, the CDR3 is TGTGCCAGCAGCTACGGACTAGCGGGGGGAGCTTACAATGAGCAGTTCTTC.

The V gene is TRBV7-9, the J gene TRBJ2-5; TRBD1 aligns across 8 bases. The junction had 9 bases not matched to a gene; V was cut back by 0 bases and J by 0 bases. Germline CDR1 and CDR2: SEHNR and FQNEAQ (reference sequence). The CDR3 has 18 residues. Written as DNA, the CDR3 is TGTGCCAGCAGCTTAGCCCAGGAGGACAGGGACAACCAAGAGACCCAGTACTTC. It codes for CASSLAQEDRDNQETQYF.